This T cell receptor beta chain was obtained from a study of beta chain features in type 1 diabetes. Study results and limitations: VDJ junctions from patients with type 1 diabetes contained fewer insertions and more deletions. Resolution of whether HLA type affects TCRB rearrangement was not achieved here.

The germline V gene has CDR1 LGHNA and CDR2 YSLEER. CDR3 length: 18 residues. Trimming took 3 bases from V and 0 from J, leaving 19 bases between them. Expressed TCRB transcripts got sequenced, as all isolated RNA was reverse transcribed. TCRdb's copy holds only in-frame clones and misses some; the assay was immunoSEQ multiplex PCR. The sample lists under 20,000 clones, 50% occurring once. This clone was counted a few times. Its antigen is still unknown. The chain is built from TRBV4-3 and TRBJ2-3, with D perhaps TRBD2 (6 bases). Source material: stem cell memory CD4+ T cells from blood. The TCR comes from a young man in good health. The DNA of the CDR3 is TGCGCCAGCAGCCAGCTCGGGGGACTGACAACTAGCACAGATACGCAGTATTTT. This codes for CASSQLGGLTTSTDTQYF.